What follows describes a single T cell receptor (beta chain). The record originates from a study of CD8 T cells in ankylosing spondylitis. MiXCR, applied by TCRdb to the 5' RACE reads, yields one record per CDR3 protein. This sample carries under 120,000 distinct CDR3 sequences, 24% of them seen once, and the ten largest clones take roughly an eighth. V lost 0 bases, J lost 3 bases, and 18 bases lay in between. CDR1 and CDR2 from the germline V gene are SGHAT and FQNNGV. The CDR3 runs 18 residues. The V call is TRBV11-2, the J call TRBJ2-1; D is uncertain. This sequence was found in a male donor with ankylosing spondylitis. The sequenced sample was synovial fluid, either unsorted or a sorted T cell fraction (not recorded which). The CDR3 reads CASSLDPPQAGFYNEQFF. DNA for the CDR3: TGTGCCAGCAGCTTAGATCCTCCCCAGGCCGGTTTCTACAATGAGCAGTTCTTC.